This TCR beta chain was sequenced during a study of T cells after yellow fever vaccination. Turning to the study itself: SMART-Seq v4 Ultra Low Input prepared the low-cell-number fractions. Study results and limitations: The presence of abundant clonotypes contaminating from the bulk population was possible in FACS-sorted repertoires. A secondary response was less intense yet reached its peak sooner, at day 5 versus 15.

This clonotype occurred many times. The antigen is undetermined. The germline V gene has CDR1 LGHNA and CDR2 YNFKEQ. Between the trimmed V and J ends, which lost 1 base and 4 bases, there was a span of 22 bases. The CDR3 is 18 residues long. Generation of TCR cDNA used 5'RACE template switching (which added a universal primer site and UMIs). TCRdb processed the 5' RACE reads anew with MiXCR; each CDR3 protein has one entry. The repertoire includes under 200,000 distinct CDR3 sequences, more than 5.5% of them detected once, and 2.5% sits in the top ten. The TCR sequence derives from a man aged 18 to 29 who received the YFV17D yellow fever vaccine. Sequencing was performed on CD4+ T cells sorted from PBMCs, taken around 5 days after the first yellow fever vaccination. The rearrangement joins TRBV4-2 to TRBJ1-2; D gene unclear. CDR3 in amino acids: CASSQVIEAEQTGYGYTF. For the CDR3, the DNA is TGTGCCAGCAGCCAAGTTATCGAGGCGGAACAGACGGGCTATGGCTACACCTTC.